These T cell receptor beta chains were read from a single sample in a study of blood T cell repertoires in COVID-19. TCRdb's table, derived via immunoSEQ multiplex PCR, lists solely in-frame clones and lacks some. The sample lists a few hundred thousand clones, about 91% occurring once. Sequences were obtained from peripheral blood. These receptors were collected from a person aged 18-29 years with COVID-19, enrolled during active disease. The CDR3 runs from the conserved cysteine through the conserved F or W. A D gene is named only where the DNA matches it firmly. Clone size appears in some rows only: once, few, many, or a class for an expanded clone.

>TRBV2|TRBJ2-7|NA|TRBD2
CASNGEAGLTYEQYF
TGTGCCAGCAATGGGGAGGCGGGACTAACCTACGAGCAGTACTTC
>TRBV9|TRBJ1-3|NA|TRBD1
CASSVGSWGRGTGNTIYF
TGTGCCAGCAGCGTAGGTTCCTGGGGCAGGGGGACTGGAAACACCATATATTTT
>TRBV27|TRBJ2-2|NA|TRBD2
CASSLYPLLAGDKPNTGELFF
TGTGCCAGCAGTTTATACCCCCTACTAGCGGGAGACAAACCGAACACCGGGGAGCTGTTTTTT
>TRBV11-2|TRBJ2-1|NA|NA
CASTSLRGYNEQFF
TGTGCCAGCACCTCCCTTCGGGGTTACAATGAGCAGTTCTTC
>TRBV6-5|TRBJ2-1|once|NA
CASSPYNNEQFF
TGTGCCAGCAGTCCTTACAACAATGAGCAGTTCTTC
>TRBV9|TRBJ2-2|NA|NA
CASSSGETGELFF
TGTGCCAGCAGTTCAGGGGAAACCGGGGAGCTGTTTTTT
>TRBV3-1/TRBV3-2|TRBJ2-3|NA|TRBD1
CASSLRTGPGTDTQYF
TGTGCCAGCAGCCTCCGGACAGGACCAGGGACAGATACGCAGTATTTT
>TRBV14|TRBJ1-6|NA|NA
CASSLYDWYGSPLHF
TGTGCCAGCAGCCTTTACGACTGGTATGGTTCACCCCTCCACTTT
>TRBV6-5|TRBJ2-2|NA|NA
CASSAQGNTGELFF
TGTGCCAGCAGCGCGCAGGGGAACACCGGGGAGCTGTTTTTT
>TRBV20-1|TRBJ2-1|NA|NA
CSASSKRGDNEQFF
TGCAGTGCTAGTTCGAAGCGAGGAGATAATGAGCAGTTCTTC
>TRBV11-2|TRBJ2-2|NA|TRBD1
CASSLVAGQGPTGELFF
TGTGCCAGCAGCTTGGTTGCTGGACAGGGTCCCACCGGGGAGCTGTTTTTT
>TRBV7-9|TRBJ2-7|NA|NA
CASSPTGGRYEQYF
TGTGCCAGCAGTCCGACAGGTGGGAGATACGAGCAGTACTTC
>TRBV29-1|TRBJ2-3|NA|NA
CSVDGRGGTDTQYF
TGCAGCGTTGACGGCAGGGGAGGGACAGATACGCAGTATTTT
>TRBV28|TRBJ2-7|NA|TRBD2
CASSLRLAGLIYEQYF
TGTGCCAGCAGTTTAAGACTAGCGGGGTTGATCTACGAGCAGTACTTC
>TRBV5-5|TRBJ1-3|NA|NA
CASSLDQVGYTIYF
TGTGCCAGCAGCTTGGACCAGGTTGGGTACACCATATATTTT
>TRBV4-1|TRBJ2-5|NA|TRBD1
CASSPRRRQGAEETQYF
TGCGCCAGCAGCCCCCGCCGTAGACAGGGGGCGGAAGAGACCCAGTACTTC
>TRBV24-1|TRBJ2-2|NA|NA
CATSARLTGELFF
TGTGCCACCAGTGCTCGTTTGACCGGGGAGCTGTTTTTT
>TRBV6-2/TRBV6-3|TRBJ2-7|NA|NA
CASSGGTDLPYEQYF
TGTGCCAGCAGTGGAGGGACAGATTTGCCCTACGAGCAGTACTTC
>TRBV28|TRBJ1-5|NA|NA
CASSQATDGQKPQHF
TGTGCCAGCAGTCAAGCCACAGACGGACAGAAGCCCCAGCATTTT
>TRBV7-9|TRBJ1-3|NA|NA
CASSTTGSGNTIYF
TGTGCCAGCAGCACAACAGGGTCTGGAAACACCATATATTTT
>TRBV28|TRBJ2-3|NA|NA
CASSSGLYTDTQYF
TGTGCCAGCAGTTCGGGACTGTACACAGATACGCAGTATTTT
>TRBV9|TRBJ2-1|NA|TRBD2
CASSVNSGRSNEQFF
TGTGCCAGCAGCGTAAATAGCGGGAGGAGTAATGAGCAGTTCTTC
>TRBV10-3|TRBJ2-7|NA|NA
CAISEGSAGRYEQYF
TGTGCCATCAGTGAGGGTAGCGCAGGCCGATACGAGCAGTACTTC
>TRBV4-1|TRBJ1-2|NA|TRBD1
CASSQDTGQFYGYTF
TGCGCCAGCAGCCAAGACACGGGACAGTTCTATGGCTACACCTTC
>TRBV13|TRBJ1-1|NA|NA
CASSVGSGQENTEAFF
TGTGCCAGCAGTGTAGGGTCAGGGCAGGAGAACACTGAAGCTTTCTTT
>TRBV6-5|TRBJ2-1|NA|NA
CASSGEVAGIDEQFF
TGTGCCAGCAGCGGGGAGGTGGCGGGAATCGATGAGCAGTTCTTC
>TRBV13|TRBJ2-1|NA|NA
CASSSRHLAYNEQFF
TGTGCCAGCAGCTCCAGACACCTCGCCTACAATGAGCAGTTCTTC
>TRBV18|TRBJ2-3|NA|NA
CASSPLRDADTQYF
TGTGCCAGCTCACCTTTGCGGGATGCAGATACGCAGTATTTT
>TRBV19|TRBJ2-4|NA|TRBD1
CASSPGTGGPPFF
TGTGCCAGTAGTCCTGGGACAGGGGGACCCCCCTTCTTC
>TRBV5-1|TRBJ1-2|NA|NA
CASSLGTTQNYGYTF
TGCGCCAGCAGCTTGGGGACTACACAGAACTATGGCTACACCTTC
>TRBV5-1|TRBJ2-3|NA|TRBD1
CASSLDRALTRTDTQYF
TGCGCCAGCAGCCTGGACAGGGCCTTGACCCGCACAGATACGCAGTATTTT